The 10 T cell receptor beta chains below come from one sample, sequenced in a study of human T cells and chemical hapten exposure. Stated time point: healthy volunteer bleed at 2 weeks. Unfractionated whole blood was the source of the extracted total RNA. TCRdb re-derived calls from the RACE reads in MiXCR, one entry per CDR3 protein. This sample has about 130,000 distinct CDR3 sequences, with approximately 9.5% found just once. The sequencing input was whole blood. The receptor set was obtained from a male donor in good health. Some clones in this sample may be carry-over from other donors' samples.

This clonotype has ten or more counts. The chain is built from TRBV6-2 or TRBV6-3 and TRBJ1-1, with D possibly TRBD1 on 6 matching bases. The germline V gene has CDR1 MNHEY and CDR2 SVGEGT. Trimming left V 1 base short and J 4 bases short, with 13 bases between. The CDR3 sequence is 15 residues long. CDR3 region: CASSYWGPGGTEAFF. The CDR3 coding sequence is TGTGCCAGCAGTTACTGGGGGCCCGGCGGCACTGAAGCTTTCTTT.

The rearrangement uses TRBV10-3 and TRBJ2-5; TRBD2 aligns across 9 bases. Germline V gene lookup returns CDR1 ENHRY and CDR2 SYGVKD. J was trimmed by 0 bases and V by 2 bases; bases with no gene match: 1. The CDR3 contains 15 residues. The CDR3 sequence is CAISEGLAHQETQYF. The DNA for the CDR3 is TGTGCCATCAGTGAGGGACTAGCGCACCAAGAGACCCAGTACTTC.

This clonotype was counted ten times or more. The V gene is TRBV5-5, the J gene TRBJ2-3, with 7 bases fitting TRBD1. The CDR3 consists of 16 residues. The V gene's germline CDR1 is SGHKS and CDR2 YYEKEE (reference sequence). The V gene end was trimmed by 4 bases and the J gene end by 0 bases; junction bases not matched to a gene: 8. The CDR3 region is CASSLATGFSTDTQYF. CDR3 nucleotides: TGTGCCAGCAGCCTCGCGACAGGGTTCAGCACAGATACGCAGTATTTT.

The V gene is TRBV29-1, the J gene TRBJ1-2; possibly TRBD1 for D (5 bases). The CDR3 spans 12 residues. Looked up from germline, CDR1 is SQVTM and CDR2 is ANQGSEA. The V end was cut by 6 bases, the J end by 10 bases, with 18 bases between. The CDR3 bases are TGCAGCGTCCGAGGAACAGGTCCGGACTACACCTTC. Translation gives CSVRGTGPDYTF.

This clonotype was observed a few times. The CDR3 DNA reads as TGTGCCAGCAGGTGGACAGGACTCCAAGAGACCCAGTACTTC. It yields the protein CASRWTGLQETQYF. V gene TRBV12-3 or TRBV12-4 combines with J gene TRBJ2-5; 7 bases match TRBD1. V shed 6 bases, J shed 1 base, and the junction held 5 bases outside the gene matches. CDR3 length: 14 amino acids.

This clonotype was picked up many times. This chain uses TRBV2 with TRBJ2-1, with unresolved D. The CDR3 contains 10 residues. V lost 7 bases and J lost 11, with 9 bases in between. Germline values: CDR1 SNHLY, CDR2 FYNNEI. The CDR3: CASNLGQQFF. The CDR3 region has the DNA TGTGCCAGCAATTTGGGCCAGCAGTTCTTC.

The V and J genes are TRBV12-2 and TRBJ1-3. TRBV12-2 is annotated as a pseudogene. The CDR3 totals 16 residues. The CDR3 bases are TGTGCAAGTCGCTTCCAGAGTCGAAACTCTGGAAACACCATATATTTT. Amino acid sequence: CASRFQSRNSGNTIYF.

Many counts were recorded for this clonotype. The chain's CDR3 is CSASWDRSTDTQYF. The DNA for the CDR3 is TGCAGTGCGAGCTGGGACAGAAGCACAGATACGCAGTATTTT. The genes are TRBV20-1 and TRBJ2-3, with 7 bases identical to TRBD1. Looked up from germline, CDR1 is DFQATT and CDR2 is SNEGSKA (reference sequence). This CDR3 contains 14 residues. V lost 6 bases to trimming and J lost 0 bases; unmatched junction nucleotides: 6.

The chain recombines TRBV10-3 with TRBJ1-4; TRBD1 aligns across 9 bases. CDR1 and CDR2 (germline): ENHRY, SYGVKD. The length of the CDR3 is 16 residues. V dropped 3 bases and J dropped 1; count of bases not matched to a gene: 3. CDR3 protein: CAISDPTGGTNEKLFF. For the CDR3, the DNA is TGTGCCATCAGTGACCCGACAGGGGGAACTAATGAAAAACTGTTTTTT.

A few counts support this clonotype. The CDR3, as DNA: TGTGCCACCAGCAGAGGACAGGGGGTTCGCCACGAGCAGTACTTC. Encoded protein: CATSRGQGVRHEQYF. The gene calls are TRBV15 and TRBJ2-7, with 9 bases identical to TRBD1. Germline V CDR1 and CDR2: LNHNV, YYDKDF (reference sequence). The ends lost 1 base at V and 5 bases at J; junction bases unmatched: 6. The CDR3 has 15 residues.